This passage covers 3 T cell receptor beta chains from one sample sequenced in a study of patients and donors after allogeneic stem cell transplantation. From the RT-PCR reads, TCRdb called clonotypes with MiXCR, one entry per CDR3 protein. The table includes approximately 140,000 distinct CDR3 sequences, about a third detected once. Sequenced: blood, either unsorted or a sorted T cell fraction (not recorded which). These receptor sequences come from a human donor who was either an allogeneic HSCT recipient or a stem cell or donor lymphocyte infusion donor (not recorded which). It is not recorded whose cells these are; they may come from a transplant donor.

V gene TRBV20-1 combines with J gene TRBJ1-6; D is unresolved. Between the trimmed V and J ends, which lost 8 bases and 7 bases, there was a span of 18 bases. The CDR3 runs 14 residues. Per germline, CDR1 DFQATT and CDR2 SNEGSKA (reference sequence). The CDR3 spells CSPREGIKNSPLHF. The CDR3, as DNA: TGCAGTCCACGAGAAGGAATCAAAAATTCACCCCTCCACTTT.

The chain carries TRBV28 and TRBJ2-2; D call uncertain. Germline CDR1 MDHEN, CDR2 SYDVKM. Trimming took off 3 bases at V and 3 bases at J, with 14 bases between the two ends. The length of the CDR3 is 16 residues. CDR3 in amino acids: CASSFGSTPDTGELFF. CDR3 in DNA: TGTGCCAGCAGTTTCGGCTCAACCCCCGACACCGGGGAGCTGTTTTTT. The whole variable domain, remainder taken from reference TRBV28 and TRBJ2-2, is DVKVTQSSRYLVKRTGEKVFLECVQDMDHENMFWYRQDPGLGLRLIYFSYDVKMKEKGDIPEGYSVSREKKERFSLILESASTNQTSMYLCASSFGSTPDTGELFFGEGSRLTVL.

This clonotype turned up a few times. J is TRBJ1-1 and V is TRBV20-1, with 8 bases lining up with TRBD1. The CDR3 has 15 amino acids. Germline-derived CDR1 and CDR2 are DFQATT and SNEGSKA (reference sequence). V dropped 0 bases and J dropped 1; count of bases not matched to a gene: 4. CDR3 DNA sequence: TGCAGTGCTAGAGACCCAGGGGGCCCGAACACTGAAGCTTTCTTT. Its protein product is CSARDPGGPNTEAFF.